Listed below are T cell receptor beta chains from one sample, sequenced in a study of control samples from healthy donors and cancer patients. Sequencing was performed with immunoSEQ multiplex PCR; in TCRdb, only in-frame clones are kept and a portion is missing. The table has 100,000 to 150,000 clones, just under 90% seen once. Sample: PBMCs. These receptors were taken from a man between 45 and 60 years old with head and neck cancer. Both conserved end residues are part of each CDR3. D genes are given only for firm matches. Only some rows state a clone size, as once, few, many or a class for expanded clones.

>TRBJ2-1|TRBV6-5|-|-
TGTGCCAGCAGCCCGGCAAATCGATACAATGAGCAGTTCTTC
CASSPANRYNEQFF
>TRBJ1-2|TRBV3-1/TRBV3-2|-|-
TGTGCCAGCAGCCAAGAGGATATCTATGGCTACACCTTC
CASSQEDIYGYTF
>TRBJ1-1|TRBV6-6|TRBD1|-
TGTGCCAGCAGGCCGACAGGGGGCAGAGAGAACACTGAAGCTTTCTTT
CASRPTGGRENTEAFF
>TRBJ2-7|TRBV28|TRBD2|once
TGTGCCAGCAGCCCCGGGGGGGTCGAGCAGTACTTC
CASSPGGVEQYF
>TRBJ2-3|TRBV11-1|TRBD1|-
TGTGCCAGCAGCCCTCGACAGGGGGCGGAAGATACGCAGTATTTT
CASSPRQGAEDTQYF
>TRBJ2-3|TRBV15|-|-
TGTGCCACCAGCAGAGGAAGGCTAGAGAGCACAGATACGCAGTATTTT
CATSRGRLESTDTQYF
>TRBJ2-1|TRBV4-1|-|-
TGCGCCAGCAGCCAAGAGCCGGACCCGAGGTATGAGCAGTTCTTC
CASSQEPDPRYEQFF
>TRBJ1-2|TRBV6-5|TRBD1|-
TGTGCCAGCAGTTACGTACAGGGGGCGGGTGGCTACACCTTC
CASSYVQGAGGYTF
>TRBJ1-2|TRBV3-1/TRBV3-2|-|-
TGTGCCAGCAGCCAAGGGCCTTCCTATGGCTACACCTTC
CASSQGPSYGYTF
>TRBJ1-2|TRBV6-2/TRBV6-3|-|-
TGTGCCAGCAGTCAGAGTACTAACTATGGCTACACCTTC
CASSQSTNYGYTF